The 14 T cell receptor beta chains below come from one sample, sequenced in a study of Graves' ophthalmopathy and Graves' hyperthyroidism. RNA transcripts were the template, and TCR beta CDR3 regions were amplified from them. An initial RT-PCR round employing HTBI primers preceded a second-round multiplex PCR. TCRdb recomputed calls from the multiplex PCR reads with MiXCR, one row per CDR3 protein. The table shows some 1.1 million distinct CDR3 sequences, with 36% occurring only once. The specimen was peripheral blood or thyroid tissue (not recorded which). The receptors come from an adult man with Graves' hyperthyroidism.

Only a few counts were recorded for this clonotype. In DNA form, the CDR3 reads TGTGCCAGCAGGTTATGGGGACAGGGCTTCTACGAGCAGTACTTC. This encodes CASRLWGQGFYEQYF. V and J are TRBV14 and TRBJ2-7, with 9 bases lining up with TRBD1. The CDR3 covers 15 residues. Per germline, CDR1 SGHDN and CDR2 FVKESK. Unmatched junction bases numbered 9, after V lost 6 bases and J lost 3 bases.

The chain has TRBV29-1 and TRBJ2-7; 12 positions agree with TRBD2. Germline CDR1 and CDR2: SQVTM and ANQGSEA. V trimming: 8 bases; J trimming: 6 bases; junction bases outside the gene matches: 8. The CDR3 totals 13 residues. CDR3 DNA: TGCAGCCCTAGGACTAGCGGGGACGGCGAGCAGTACTTC. This sequence encodes CSPRTSGDGEQYF.

This clonotype was observed at least ten times. J is TRBJ2-7 and V is TRBV7-6, with 7 bases fitting TRBD2. Losses at the gene ends were 1 base for V and 6 bases for J; bases not matched to a gene: 9. The CDR3 has 15 amino acids. Germline assignment: CDR1 SGHVS and CDR2 FNYEAQ. The CDR3 DNA is TGTGCCAGCAGCTTAGGGACTCGGGGGGATACCGAGCAGTACTTC. Its protein is CASSLGTRGDTEQYF.

This clonotype showed up just a few times. The chain is built from TRBV19 and TRBJ2-5, with a possible D match to TRBD1 (5 bases). CDR1 is LNHDA and CDR2 is SQIVND in the germline V gene (reference sequence). The CDR3 consists of 14 residues. V was pared by 5 bases and J by 4 bases, with 14 bases between. CDR3 residues: CASSVRQITETQYF. As DNA, the CDR3 is TGTGCCAGTAGTGTCCGACAGATAACAGAGACCCAGTACTTC.

Here the CDR3 DNA reads TGTGCCTGGGCGACAGGGGGAGATCAGCCCCAGCATTTT. Encoded protein: CAWATGGDQPQHF. The chain has TRBV30 and TRBJ1-5; 9 bases are a match to TRBD1. J lost 5 bases, V lost 5 bases, and 4 bases had no gene match. The germline V gene has CDR1 GTSNPN and CDR2 SVGIG (reference sequence). This CDR3 has 13 residues.

Worth noting for this clonotype: A much larger clone differs by one base, so this may be a read error. The chain recombines TRBV7-2 with TRBJ2-7, with D maybe TRBD1 (6 bases). Per the germline V gene, CDR1 is SGHTA and CDR2 is FQGNSA. The CDR3 has 14 residues. CDR3: CAGSDIGTTYEQYF. CDR3 nucleotides: TGTGCCGGCAGCGATATCGGGACAACCTACGAGCAGTACTTC.

This sequence joins TRBV7-2 and TRBJ2-3; D is uncertain. The V and J ends lost 8 bases and 5 bases respectively, with 14 bases between them. CDR1 is SGHTA and CDR2 is FQGNSA in the germline V gene. The CDR3 runs 13 residues. CDR3 bases: TGTGCCAGCCATCTCCGTGGCAGAGATACGCAGTATTTT. Protein sequence: CASHLRGRDTQYF. Variable domain in full (rest from reference TRBV7-2 and TRBJ2-3): GAGVSQSPSNKVTEKGKDVELRCDPISGHTALYWYRQSLGQGLEFLIYFQGNSAPDKSGLPSDRFSAERTGGSVSTLTIQRTQQEDSAVYLCASHLRGRDTQYFGPGTRLTVL.

The genes are TRBV5-8 and TRBJ2-5; D gene uncertain. Trimming shortened V by 0 bases and J by 9 bases, and 18 bases separated the two germline ends. The length of the CDR3 is 15 residues. Per the germline V gene, CDR1 is SGHTS and CDR2 is YDEGEE. The CDR3 sequence is CASSLEALGAGAQYF. The CDR3 DNA reads as TGTGCCAGCAGCTTGGAAGCGTTGGGTGCTGGGGCCCAGTACTTC.

The chain is built from TRBV7-9 and TRBJ2-7; TRBD2 agrees at 7 bases. V trimming: 0 bases; J trimming: 1 base; junction bases outside the gene matches: 3. The CDR3 covers 15 residues. The germline CDR1 and CDR2 sequences are SEHNR and FQNEAQ (reference sequence). The CDR3 bases are TGTGCCAGCAGCTTAGCGGGGGAGGGATCCTACGAGCAGTACTTC. Encoded protein: CASSLAGEGSYEQYF. Variable domain in full (rest from reference TRBV7-9 and TRBJ2-7): DTGVSQNPRHKITKRGQNVTFRCDPISEHNRLYWYRQTLGQGPEFLTYFQNEAQLEKSRLLSDRFSAERPKGSFSTLEIQRTEQGDSAMYLCASSLAGEGSYEQYFGPGTRLTVT.

There are a few counts of this clonotype. The V call is TRBV28, the J call TRBJ1-2, with 12 bases identical to TRBD1. Germline V CDR1 and CDR2: MDHEN, SYDVKM. The CDR3 runs 14 residues. With V trimmed by 4 bases and J by 8 bases, 5 bases remained unmatched. The CDR3 is CASSSGTGGWGYTF. The CDR3 DNA is TGTGCCAGCAGTTCCGGGACAGGGGGCTGGGGCTACACCTTC.

In its sample, this clonotype was seen a few times. The chain combines TRBV9 with TRBJ2-7, with 11 bases identical to TRBD2. V was clipped by 5 bases and J by 4 bases; unmatched bases: 11. From germline, CDR1 is SGDLS and CDR2 YYNGEE. This CDR3 comprises 16 residues. As DNA, the CDR3 is TGTGCCAGCAGTCCCGAGGTAGCGGGAGGGCAGTACGAGCAGTACTTC. Amino acid sequence: CASSPEVAGGQYEQYF.

The J gene is TRBJ2-7, the V gene TRBV5-1, with TRBD1 matching 10 bases. The germline V gene has CDR1 SGHRS and CDR2 YFSETQ. J gave up 6 bases and V 2 bases, and 14 bases lay outside the gene matches. The CDR3 is 17 amino acids. Here the CDR3 DNA reads TGCGCCAGCAGCTTTCAACCCTCCGGGACAGGGGCTGGCGAGCAGTACTTC. Translation: CASSFQPSGTGAGEQYF.

This chain connects TRBV5-1 to TRBJ2-2; possible D gene TRBD2, 5 bases. From germline, CDR1 is SGHRS and CDR2 YFSETQ. CDR3 length: 16 amino acids. Trimming left V 0 bases short and J 2 bases short, with 11 bases between. The DNA for the CDR3 is TGCGCCAGCAGCTTGGAAAGCGGAGCAAACACCGGGGAGCTGTTTTTT. Its protein product is CASSLESGANTGELFF.

This clonotype was picked up many times. The V call is TRBV10-3, the J call TRBJ2-5, with D hard to call. V lost 11 bases and J 4 bases, leaving 17 bases between the germline ends. CDR1 and CDR2 from the germline V gene are ENHRY and SYGVKD. The CDR3 loop spans 13 amino acids. The CDR3 reads CASRTELPETQYF. The CDR3 DNA is TGTGCCTCCAGAACCGAACTCCCAGAGACCCAGTACTTC.